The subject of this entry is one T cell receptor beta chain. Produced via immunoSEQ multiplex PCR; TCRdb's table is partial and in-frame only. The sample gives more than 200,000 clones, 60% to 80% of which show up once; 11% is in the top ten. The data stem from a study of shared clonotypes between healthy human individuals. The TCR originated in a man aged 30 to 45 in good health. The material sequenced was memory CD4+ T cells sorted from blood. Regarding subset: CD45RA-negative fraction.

This chain's CDR3 is CASSESGMVDTEAFF. The CDR3 DNA is TGCGCCAGCAGTGAGTCAGGAATGGTGGACACTGAAGCTTTCTTT. The V gene is TRBV10-1, the J gene TRBJ1-1; the D is unclear. This CDR3 contains 15 residues. V lost 0 bases and J lost 3, with 11 bases in between. Germline V gives CDR1 WNHNN, CDR2 SYGVQD (reference sequence).